Listed below are T cell receptor beta chains from one sample, sequenced in a study of response to subunit inactivated influenza vaccine. TCRdb independently ran MiXCR on the RT-PCR reads; one entry per CDR3 protein. The sample contains more than 450,000 distinct CDR3 sequences, approximately 7.7% of which appear only once. This specimen was PBMCs from blood, taken 23 to 25 months after vaccination. Receptors originate from a man aged 50 to 69 who received an inactivated influenza vaccine. The CDR3 runs from the conserved cysteine through the conserved F or W. The D gene is left open where the match is weak. The size of a clone is reported for some rows only, either as once, few or many, or as a class for expanded clones.

CDR3 length,V gene,D gene,clone size,J gene,CDR3 DNA,CDR3 protein
16,TRBV20-1,TRBD2,many,TRBJ2-1,TGCAGTGCTTCTGAGCCGCGGGGGGGCTGGCGGAATGAGCAGTTCTTC,CSASEPRGGWRNEQFF
18,TRBV9,NA,few,TRBJ1-3,TGTGCCAGCAGCGTAGACCCTCCAGTTTTAGCCTCTGGAAACACCATATATTTT,CASSVDPPVLASGNTIYF
12,TRBV12-3/TRBV12-4,NA,NA,TRBJ2-1,TGTGCCAGCAGTTTTGGGGGCGCAGGGCAGTTCTTC,CASSFGGAGQFF
16,TRBV5-1,NA,many,TRBJ2-2,TGCGCCAGCAGCTTGGCTCCAGGGGCGAATACCGGGGAGCTGTTTTTT,CASSLAPGANTGELFF
14,TRBV6-1,NA,many,TRBJ2-2,TGTGCCAGCAGTCTCGCTGGTCTTGCCGGGGAGCTGTTTTTT,CASSLAGLAGELFF
14,TRBV20-1,NA,many,TRBJ2-3,TGCAGTGCTGCCCTCGGGGAGAGCACAGATACGCAGTATTTT,CSAALGESTDTQYF
14,TRBV10-3,NA,many,TRBJ2-5,TGTGCCATCAGTGAGCCCATCGCCCGGGAGACCCAGTACTTC,CAISEPIARETQYF
14,TRBV18,NA,NA,TRBJ2-1,TGTGCCAGCTCCCTACGGGAGCTCTCCAATGAGCAGTTCTTC,CASSLRELSNEQFF
17,TRBV15,TRBD2,many,TRBJ2-1,TGTGCCACCAGCATCCCCTTCGTCGACGGACTAGCGGGGGGACAGTTCTTC,CATSIPFVDGLAGGQFF
13,TRBV7-3,NA,NA,TRBJ1-3,TGTGCCAGCAGCGCGGACCCTGGAAACACCATATATTTT,CASSADPGNTIYF
14,TRBV7-8,NA,few,TRBJ2-5,TGTGCCAGCAGCTATTCAGCATACCAAGAGACCCAGTACTTC,CASSYSAYQETQYF
15,TRBV7-8,NA,few,TRBJ2-5,TGTGCCAGCAGCTCAGAAACACTAAGAGGGGAGACCCAGTACTTC,CASSSETLRGETQYF
14,TRBV7-9,NA,NA,TRBJ2-7,TGTGCTTCACAGGCCGCCGGGGCGGCCTACGAGCAGTACTTC,CASQAAGAAYEQYF
13,TRBV29-1,NA,NA,TRBJ2-6,TGCAGCGTGGCTGGGTCTGGGGCCAACGTCCTGACTTTC,CSVAGSGANVLTF
17,TRBV5-6,TRBD2,few,TRBJ2-7,TGTGCCAGCAGCTCGTCGGGGGAGCGGGGGTACTCCTACGAGCAGTACTTC,CASSSSGERGYSYEQYF
16,TRBV20-1,TRBD2,NA,TRBJ2-3,TGCAGTGCTAGAGATCCGTGGGGACTAGCGGTCGAAACGCAGTATTTT,CSARDPWGLAVETQYF
12,TRBV21-1,NA,NA,TRBJ1-2,TGTGCCAGCAGCGACGGCTCCAATGGCTACACCTTC,CASSDGSNGYTF
14,TRBV6-1,NA,few,TRBJ2-3,TGTGCCAGCAGTCCACAGGGCCAGGCAGATACGCAGTATTTT,CASSPQGQADTQYF
18,TRBV5-1,NA,few,TRBJ2-6,TGCGCCAGCAGCTTGTTAGGGTCCCACTCCTCTGGGGCCAACGTCCTGACTTTC,CASSLLGSHSSGANVLTF
15,TRBV12-3/TRBV12-4,NA,few,TRBJ1-5,TGTGCCAGCAGTTTCGGTCGCAGGCAGGCTGGGCCCCAGCATTTT,CASSFGRRQAGPQHF
20,TRBV20-1,TRBD2,many,TRBJ2-1,TGCAGTGCTAGAGATACGAGAGGGTCCCTGGTAGCGGGGATCTACAATGAGCAGTTCTTC,CSARDTRGSLVAGIYNEQFF
15,TRBV24-1,NA,few,TRBJ2-3,TGTGCCACCAGTGATGTGGGCCCAAACACAGATACGCAGTATTTT,CATSDVGPNTDTQYF
15,TRBV7-9,NA,NA,TRBJ1-5,TGTGCCAGCAGCCCGACAGGACATAGCAATCAGCCCCAGCATTTT,CASSPTGHSNQPQHF
16,TRBV11-3,TRBD2,few,TRBJ2-2,TGTGCCAGCAGCCCCAGACTAGCGGGAGCAACCGGGGAGCTGTTTTTT,CASSPRLAGATGELFF
13,TRBV14,NA,many,TRBJ1-1,TGTGCCAGCAGCCAAGATAGGGCAGGGCGAGCTTTCTTT,CASSQDRAGRAFF
12,TRBV7-2,NA,NA,TRBJ1-2,TGTGCCAGCAGCTCTTTAGACTATGGCTACACCTTC,CASSSLDYGYTF
14,TRBV3-1,NA,few,TRBJ1-2,TGTGCCAGCAGCCAAGGAAGCCTAAACTATGGCTACACCTTC,CASSQGSLNYGYTF
14,TRBV2,NA,few,TRBJ2-3,TGTGCCAGCAGTGATCCGGGAGAGGCAGATACGCAGTATTTT,CASSDPGEADTQYF
14,TRBV4-3,NA,few,TRBJ2-2,TGCGCCAGCAGCCGGATCTCGAACACCGGGGAGCTGTTTTTT,CASSRISNTGELFF
16,TRBV19,NA,few,TRBJ1-6,TGTGCCAGTAGTCCGCGAACAAAAGGCTATAATTCACCCCTCCACTTT,CASSPRTKGYNSPLHF
16,TRBV10-3,NA,many,TRBJ2-7,TGTGCCATCAGTGACCATAGCCGGGACACTTCCTACGAGCAGTACTTC,CAISDHSRDTSYEQYF
15,TRBV20-1,TRBD1,few,TRBJ2-1,TGCAGTGCTAGAGGCAGGACAGGGGGTTACAATGAGCAGTTCTTC,CSARGRTGGYNEQFF
16,TRBV5-1,NA,few,TRBJ2-1,TGCGCCAGCAGCTTGGGCCCTGGGTCCAGACATAATGAGCAGTTCTTC,CASSLGPGSRHNEQFF
14,TRBV7-2,NA,NA,TRBJ1-6,TGTGCCAGCAGCTTACACAGGTCTAATTCACCCCTCCACTTT,CASSLHRSNSPLHF
13,TRBV28,NA,few,TRBJ2-7,TGTGCCAGCAGGGAGGGCAGGAGCTACGAGCAGTACTTC,CASREGRSYEQYF
14,TRBV5-1,NA,many,TRBJ1-1,TGCGCCAGCAGCTTGTTTGAGGGGAGCACTGAAGCTTTCTTT,CASSLFEGSTEAFF
13,TRBV27,NA,NA,TRBJ2-7,TGTGCCAGCAGTTTAGGGGTATGGTACGAGCAGTACTTC,CASSLGVWYEQYF
15,TRBV7-8,NA,many,TRBJ1-5,TGTGCCAGCCGTCCGGATGGGGGCCTTTATCAGCCCCAGCATTTT,CASRPDGGLYQPQHF
16,TRBV15,NA,NA,TRBJ2-1,TGTGCCACCAGCACGTCCTTTTTGACAACTTACAATGAGCAGTTCTTC,CATSTSFLTTYNEQFF
13,TRBV29-1,TRBD2,NA,TRBJ2-1,TGCAGCGCTAGGACTAGCGCGTACGATGAGCAGTTCTTC,CSARTSAYDEQFF
14,TRBV12-3/TRBV12-4,TRBD1,NA,TRBJ2-7,TGTGCCAGCAGCCAGGGACAGGGGGCGAGGGAGCAGTACTTC,CASSQGQGAREQYF
14,TRBV6-1,TRBD1,many,TRBJ2-2,TGTGCCAGCAGAGAACAGGGGGCGCGCGGGGAGCTGTTTTTT,CASREQGARGELFF
15,TRBV29-1,TRBD1,NA,TRBJ1-5,TGCAGCGTGAGGGACACAGGGGATAGCAATCAGCCCCAGCATTTT,CSVRDTGDSNQPQHF
16,TRBV28,NA,many,TRBJ2-2,TGTGCCAGCAGTATACCGGGCCAACGAAACACCGGGGAGCTGTTTTTT,CASSIPGQRNTGELFF
15,TRBV15,TRBD2,NA,TRBJ2-7,TGTGCCACCAGCAGAGATAGCGGGCCCTCCTACGAGCAGTACTTC,CATSRDSGPSYEQYF
13,TRBV25-1,NA,many,TRBJ1-5,TGTGCCAGCAGTGGCCAGGGGCAACAGCCCCAGCATTTT,CASSGQGQQPQHF
14,TRBV20-1,TRBD2,many,TRBJ2-7,TGCAGTGCAATCTCTAGCGGGAGTGGGCGCGAGCAGTACTTC,CSAISSGSGREQYF
16,TRBV4-1,NA,NA,TRBJ1-2,TGCGCCAGCAGCCAAGAACCCGGGAGCAGGGTGTATGGCTACACCTTC,CASSQEPGSRVYGYTF
13,TRBV20-1,NA,NA,TRBJ1-4,TGCAGTGCTAAGGGACCCACCTCGGGAAAACTGTTTTTT,CSAKGPTSGKLFF
14,TRBV15,NA,few,TRBJ1-2,TGTGCCACCAGTGTAGGACAGCGGAACTATGGCTACACCTTC,CATSVGQRNYGYTF
13,TRBV12-3/TRBV12-4,TRBD1,few,TRBJ2-4,TGTGCCAGCAGGCCGGGACAGGCCAACATTCAGTACTTC,CASRPGQANIQYF
18,TRBV6-5,TRBD1,many,TRBJ2-1,TGTGCCAGCAGTTACTCGAGGCCACAGGGGATTCGGGACAATGAGCAGTTCTTC,CASSYSRPQGIRDNEQFF
13,TRBV20-1,TRBD1,NA,TRBJ2-7,TGCAGTGCTGGACGACAGGGGGACTACGAGCAGTACTTC,CSAGRQGDYEQYF
15,TRBV7-9,TRBD2,NA,TRBJ2-3,TGTGCCAGCAGCTTGGTAGCGGGCCACACAGATACGCAGTATTTT,CASSLVAGHTDTQYF
13,TRBV29-1,NA,few,TRBJ2-7,TGCAGCGTCACAGGGAGGAGCTCCTACGAGCAGTACTTC,CSVTGRSSYEQYF